These 18 T cell receptor beta chains originate from one sample sequenced in a study of neurological immune-mediated disorders. TCRdb passed the 5' RACE reads through MiXCR, listing each CDR3 protein once. Among around 76,000 distinct CDR3 sequences listed, around 9.6% were seen once. Time point indicated: longitudinal time-point 1 (baseline). The sequenced sample was PBMCs. The source is a man aged 25-40 years in good health.

Ten or more counts support this clonotype. The chain couples TRBV29-1 to TRBJ2-2; no firm D call. V lost 5 bases and J 12 bases, leaving 19 bases between the germline ends. Germline values: CDR1 SQVTM, CDR2 ANQGSEA. This CDR3 has 13 amino acids. This chain's CDR3 is CSVIYSPSGQLFF. The CDR3, as DNA: TGCAGCGTTATCTACAGCCCCTCCGGCCAGCTGTTTTTT.

Ten or more counts support this clonotype. The chain joins TRBV10-3 to TRBJ2-6, with no clear D. Trimming removed 3 bases at V and 0 bases at J, with 6 bases between. There are 15 residues in the CDR3. Germline CDR1 ENHRY, CDR2 SYGVKD. The CDR3 loop is CAISEGSSGANVLTF. DNA of the CDR3: TGTGCCATCAGTGAAGGCAGCTCTGGGGCCAACGTCCTGACTTTC.

This clonotype has a count of ten or more. This rearrangement joins TRBV5-1 to TRBJ2-3, with 10 positions matching TRBD2. Per the germline V gene, CDR1 is SGHRS and CDR2 is YFSETQ. This CDR3 comprises 16 residues. V shed 1 base and J 3 bases; nucleotides not matched to a gene: 5. This CDR3 is CASSLRLAGVTDTQYF. The DNA of the CDR3 is TGCGCCAGCAGCTTGCGGCTAGCGGGAGTGACAGATACGCAGTATTTT. Complete variable domain (other parts from reference TRBV5-1 and TRBJ2-3): KAGVTQTPRYLIKTRGQQVTLSCSPISGHRSVSWYQQTPGQGLQFLFEYFSETQRNKGNFPGRFSGRQFSNSRSEMNVSTLELGDSALYLCASSLRLAGVTDTQYFGPGTRLTVL.

This clonotype has at least ten counts. The chain joins TRBV20-1 to TRBJ2-3; TRBD2 might be the D (6 bases). CDR3 size: 16 residues. V lost 3 bases to trimming and J lost 1 base, with 17 bases between them. Germline V CDR1 and CDR2: DFQATT, SNEGSKA (reference sequence). The CDR3 DNA reads TGCAGTGCTAGGGACACGGAGGGCCAGGGCACAGATACGCAGTATTTT. Translated: CSARDTEGQGTDTQYF.

With regard to this clonotype: A much larger clone lies one base from this, so it may be a read error. The chain is built from TRBV5-1 and TRBJ1-2, with TRBD1 matching over 8 bases. CDR1 and CDR2 (germline): SGHRS, YFSETQ. The CDR3 has 14 amino acids. The CDR3 loop is CASSSGQGVYCYTF. The CDR3 nucleotides read TGCGCCAGCAGCTCAGGACAGGGAGTCTATTGCTACACCTTC.

This clonotype was recorded at least ten times. This chain joins TRBV28 and TRBJ1-4, with 7 bases that match TRBD1. Germline lookup yields CDR1 MDHEN and CDR2 SYDVKM. The CDR3 is 14 amino acids. V trimming: 5 bases; J trimming: 5 bases; junction bases outside the gene matches: 5. The CDR3 DNA follows: TGTGCCAGCAGTCCGACAGGGCCGAATGAAAAACTGTTTTTT. Amino acid sequence: CASSPTGPNEKLFF.

This clonotype was detected many times. The chain links TRBV7-9 to TRBJ2-1; possible D gene TRBD1, 5 bases. The CDR3 length is 13 residues. Germline assignment: CDR1 SEHNR and CDR2 FQNEAQ (reference sequence). Deletions cut 5 bases from V and 4 bases from J, with 9 bases between. CDR3 in DNA: TGTGCCAGCAGCGCACAGGCTTACAATGAGCAGTTCTTC. It is translated as CASSAQAYNEQFF.

A remark on this clonotype: Possible read error: a much larger clone is one base away. The CDR3 bases are TGTGCCAGCTCACCAGGGTTAAGCAAGCAGCCCCAGCATTTT. Protein product: CASSPGLSKQPQHF. The chain links TRBV18 to TRBJ1-5; D gene uncertain. Germline V gives CDR1 KGHSH, CDR2 LQKENI. The CDR3 loop spans 14 amino acids. The full variable domain, its missing parts supplied by reference TRBV18 and TRBJ1-5, is NAGVMQNPRHLVRRRGQEARLRCSPMKGHSHVYWYRQLPEEGLKFMVYLQKENIIDESGMPKERFSAEFPKEGPSILRIQQVVRGDSAAYFCASSPGLSKQPQHFGDGTRLSIL.

This clonotype was detected many times. The J gene is TRBJ2-1, the V gene TRBV29-1; TRBD1 aligns across 10 bases. The CDR3 is made up of 14 amino acids. V shed 6 bases, J shed 8 bases, and the junction held 10 bases outside the gene matches. Germline V CDR1 and CDR2: SQVTM, ANQGSEA. CDR3 sequence reads: CSVEGTGVGDEQFF. In DNA form, the CDR3 reads TGCAGCGTCGAGGGGACAGGGGTTGGTGATGAGCAGTTCTTC.

This clonotype was seen repeatedly, ten times or more. V gene TRBV28 combines with J gene TRBJ1-2; D is uncertain. V dropped 5 bases and J dropped 0 bases, with 19 bases sitting between them. Per the germline V gene, CDR1 is MDHEN and CDR2 is SYDVKM. CDR3 size: 17 residues. The CDR3 loop is CASSISIWRRANYGYTF. CDR3 bases: TGTGCCAGCAGTATCTCCATATGGCGGAGAGCTAACTATGGCTACACCTTC.

This clonotype was counted at least ten times. The V and J genes are TRBV5-1 and TRBJ2-5, with 11 bases matching TRBD2. There are 16 residues in the CDR3. The V segment lost 4 bases and the J segment 4 bases; nucleotides outside the gene matches: 9. Germline V gene data show CDR1 as SGHRS and CDR2 as YFSETQ. The CDR3 DNA is TGCGCCAGCAGCCCTGGGACTAGCGGTAGGGGAGAGACCCAGTACTTC. Its translation is CASSPGTSGRGETQYF.

Remarks on this clonotype: A much larger clonotype is one base distant, so this may be a read error. The gene calls are TRBV5-1 and TRBJ2-1, with 10 bases aligning to TRBD2. The germline V gene has CDR1 SGHRS and CDR2 YFSETQ. This CDR3 region has 15 residues. The V gene end was trimmed by 2 bases and the J gene end by 5 bases; junction bases not matched to a gene: 4. The CDR3 DNA reads as TGCGCCAGCAGCTTCGATCTAGCGGGAGACAATGAGCAGTTCTTC. This gives the protein CASSFDLAGDNEQFF.

Concerning this clonotype: A much larger clone differs by one base, so this may be a read error. The CDR3, as DNA: TGTGCCAGCAGCTCTAGGGACACCGGGGATCTGTTTTTT. Protein: CASSSRDTGDLFF. The J gene is TRBJ2-2, the V gene TRBV7-9, with a tentative D call TRBD1 (6 bases). The germline V gene has CDR1 SEHNR and CDR2 FQNEAQ (reference sequence). This CDR3 comprises 13 residues.

This clonotype appeared many times. The chain carries TRBV5-1 and TRBJ2-1; 12 nucleotides match TRBD1. Germline values: CDR1 SGHRS, CDR2 YFSETQ. The CDR3 has 16 residues. V lost 4 bases and J lost 7; bases outside the gene matches: 9. CDR3: CASSRTGTGGWNEQFF. In DNA, the CDR3 is TGCGCCAGCAGCAGAACCGGGACAGGGGGCTGGAATGAGCAGTTCTTC.

With respect to this clonotype: A clone one base away is much larger, so this may be a read error. V and J are TRBV29-1 and TRBJ2-2; a weak D match, TRBD2 (5 bases). Germline V gene lookup returns CDR1 SQVTM and CDR2 ANQGSEA. CDR3 length: 13 amino acids. Trimming cost V 6 bases and J 5 bases, with 13 bases left between them. The CDR3 DNA follows: TGCAGCGTAAGAACTGGCGGGACCGGGGAGCTGTTTTTT. Translation gives CSVRTGGTGELFF.

This clonotype was observed many times. This chain links TRBV3-1 with TRBJ2-3, with 10 nucleotides matching TRBD2. The CDR3 consists of 17 residues. Looked up from germline, CDR1 is LGHDT and CDR2 is YNNKEL (reference sequence). V trimming: 4 bases; J trimming: 2 bases; junction bases outside the gene matches: 9. As DNA, the CDR3 is TGTGCCAGCAGCCTCAGGGGGCTAGCGGGAGTCACAGATACGCAGTATTTT. Translated: CASSLRGLAGVTDTQYF.

V is TRBV28 and J is TRBJ1-2; no clear D. CDR3 length: 15 amino acids. CDR1 is MDHEN, CDR2 SYDVKM, per germline. Trimming shortened V by 3 bases and J by 0 bases, and 11 bases separated the two germline ends. The CDR3 loop reads CASSFGGAPNYGYTF. The CDR3 bases are TGTGCCAGCAGTTTCGGCGGAGCACCTAACTATGGCTACACCTTC.

The count of this clonotype is one. V usage is TRBV27 and J usage is TRBJ2-3; D remains ambiguous. This CDR3 has 12 residues. Looked up from germline, CDR1 is MNHEY and CDR2 is SMNVEV (reference sequence). The ends were cut back, 8 bases at V and 2 bases at J, with 8 bases in the middle. The CDR3 region is CASGGFTDTQYF. The CDR3 DNA is TGTGCCAGCGGCGGTTTCACAGATACGCAGTATTTT.